These 26 T cell receptor beta chains were sequenced from one sample in a study of T cells in Graves' hyperthyroidism and ophthalmopathy. The source material, RNA transcripts, was used to amplify TCR beta CDR3 regions. First-round RT-PCR of the TCR CDR3 relied on the HTBI primer set. MiXCR was run by TCRdb on the multiplex PCR reads, yielding one entry per CDR3 protein. The data contain about 590,000 distinct CDR3 sequences, approximately 15% of them seen just once; the ten biggest clones take up about 7%. The sequencing sample was made of blood. The receptors originated from a woman aged 18-30 years with Graves' ophthalmopathy.

V gene TRBV9 combines with J gene TRBJ1-5, with D perhaps TRBD1 (6 bases). Germline V gene data show CDR1 as SGDLS and CDR2 as YYNGEE. The CDR3 contains 16 residues. V shed 0 bases and J shed 4 bases, with 14 bases lying between them. CDR3 sequence: CASSVGVGGENQPQHF. The CDR3 nucleotides are TGTGCCAGCAGCGTAGGGGTAGGGGGAGAAAATCAGCCCCAGCATTTT. The whole variable domain, remainder taken from reference TRBV9 and TRBJ1-5, is DSGVTQTPKHLITATGQRVTLRCSPRSGDLSVYWYQQSLDQGLQFLIQYYNGEERAKGNILERFSAQQFPDLHSELNLSSLELGDSALYFCASSVGVGGENQPQHFGDGTRLSIL.

Concerning this clonotype itself: Given a much more abundant clone one base away, this may be a read error. V is TRBV28 and J is TRBJ2-7, with 12 bases lining up with TRBD1. Germline trimming cut 5 bases from V and 7 bases from J; bases unmatched to any gene: 9. This CDR3 region has 15 residues. Germline-derived CDR1 and CDR2 are MDHEN and SYDVKM. The DNA for the CDR3 is TGTGCCAGCAGTGAACCGGGACAGGGGGCGCGTGAGCAGTACTTC. It specifies CASSEPGQGAREQYF. The variable domain in full, with the rest retrieved from reference TRBV28 and TRBJ2-7, is DVKVTQSSRYLVKRTGEKVFLECVQDMDHENMFWYRQDPGLGLRLIYFSYDVKMKEKGDIPEGYSVSREKKERFSLILESASTNQTSMYLCASSEPGQGAREQYFGPGTRLTVT.

The V and J genes are TRBV30 and TRBJ2-7; D is possibly TRBD2 (5 bases). Germline V CDR1 and CDR2: GTSNPN, SVGIG (reference sequence). This CDR3 region has 14 residues. Between the trimmed V and J ends, which lost 0 bases and 2 bases, there was a span of 11 bases. CDR3 sequence (DNA): TGTGCCTGGAGTGTCGGGAAGGGAGCCTACGAGCAGTACTTC. Translating it yields CAWSVGKGAYEQYF.

This clonotype has at least ten counts. This chain links TRBV7-2 with TRBJ2-7; 7 bases are shared with TRBD1. The V gene's germline CDR1 is SGHTA and CDR2 FQGNSA. The length of the CDR3 is 14 residues. V gave up 6 bases and J gave up 4 bases; unmatched junction bases: 9. The CDR3 DNA is TGTGCCAGCAGTGCCGGGACAGCCCTGTACGAGCAGTACTTC. It specifies CASSAGTALYEQYF.

This clonotype was picked up a small number of times. The chain links TRBV24-1 to TRBJ1-5; D perhaps matches TRBD1 (5 bases). CDR3 length: 13 residues. V lost 9 bases to trimming and J lost 0 bases, with 8 bases between them. Germline V gene sequence: CDR1 KGHDR, CDR2 SFDVKD. DNA of the CDR3: TGTGCCACCTCGGACATTAGCAATCAGCCCCAGCATTTT. As protein: CATSDISNQPQHF.

This clonotype was seen at least ten times. The rearrangement links TRBV3-1 to TRBJ2-2, with D perhaps matching TRBD1 (6 bases). The germline V and J ends were trimmed by 6 bases and 3 bases, with 11 bases remaining between them. The CDR3 spans 14 residues. Germline V gene data show CDR1 as LGHDT and CDR2 as YNNKEL (reference sequence). The CDR3 reads CASRVYRDTGELFF. The CDR3 nucleotides are TGTGCCAGCAGGGTTTACAGGGACACCGGGGAGCTGTTTTTT.

The rearrangement links TRBV2 to TRBJ2-4; D ambiguous. Germline V gene data show CDR1 as SNHLY and CDR2 as FYNNEI. Deletions cut 2 bases from V and 4 bases from J, with 3 bases between. This CDR3 has 12 residues. This chain's CDR3 is CASSERKNIQYF. The CDR3 coding sequence is TGTGCCAGCAGTGAAAGGAAAAACATTCAGTACTTC.

In its sample, this clonotype was seen many times. The chain is built from TRBV7-8 and TRBJ1-1, with D possibly matching TRBD1 (6 bases). V lost 3 bases to trimming and J lost 1 base, with 12 bases between them. Germline CDR1 reads SGHVS; CDR2 reads FQNEAQ. The CDR3 is 15 amino acids. The CDR3 coding sequence is TGTGCCAGCAGCTTTTCCAGGGGCTCGAACACTGAAGCTTTCTTT. As protein: CASSFSRGSNTEAFF.

This clonotype was found many times. This chain links TRBV28 with TRBJ1-1; tentative D call: TRBD1 (6 bases). The germline V gene has CDR1 MDHEN and CDR2 SYDVKM. Deletions cut 2 bases from V and 1 base from J, with 14 bases between. The length of the CDR3 is 16 residues. The DNA for the CDR3 is TGTGCCAGCAGTTTAAACCCGGGGGCGGGGAACACTGAAGCTTTCTTT. Translating it yields CASSLNPGAGNTEAFF.

This clonotype was recorded only once. The chain has TRBV6-4 and TRBJ2-1; 13 bases agree with TRBD2. The CDR3 is 16 residues long. Germline V gene sequence: CDR1 MRHNA, CDR2 SNTAGT. The trim removed 5 bases at V and 5 bases at J, leaving 6 bases unmatched. The CDR3 DNA reads TGTGCCAGCAGTAAAACTAGCGGGAGGGGAAACAATGAGCAGTTCTTC. This translates into CASSKTSGRGNNEQFF.

This clonotype was detected only a few times. The rearrangement links TRBV5-5 to TRBJ2-2, with D unclear. Trimming took off 3 bases at V and 5 bases at J, with 14 bases between the two ends. The germline CDR1 and CDR2 sequences are SGHKS and YYEKEE (reference sequence). This CDR3 spans 15 amino acids. For the CDR3, the DNA is TGTGCCAGCAGCTGGACCGGGCCAACTACCGGGGAGCTGTTTTTT. The encoded protein is CASSWTGPTTGELFF.

The rearrangement links TRBV11-2 to TRBJ2-1, with a possible D match to TRBD2 (6 bases). V lost 5 bases and J 3 bases, leaving 14 bases between the germline ends. This CDR3 region has 15 residues. The germline V gene encodes CDR1 SGHAT and CDR2 FQNNGV. The CDR3 coding sequence is TGTGCCAGCAGCCTATCTGGACTAATCTACAATGAGCAGTTCTTC. Translating gives CASSLSGLIYNEQFF.

This clonotype appeared many times. V usage is TRBV3-1 and J usage is TRBJ2-1; D ambiguous. CDR1 is LGHDT, CDR2 YNNKEL, per germline (reference sequence). Between the trimmed V and J ends, which lost 0 bases and 0 bases, there was a span of 9 bases. The CDR3 extends over 16 amino acids. The chain's CDR3 is CASSQEAPSSYNEQFF. The CDR3 DNA reads TGTGCCAGCAGCCAAGAGGCTCCCAGCTCCTACAATGAGCAGTTCTTC.

This clonotype was observed at least ten times. The gene calls are TRBV7-9 and TRBJ1-2, with D possibly matching TRBD1 (6 bases). The CDR3 has 12 residues. With 7 bases removed from V and 4 bases from J, the gap between germline ends came to 10 bases. Germline values: CDR1 SEHNR, CDR2 FQNEAQ (reference sequence). The CDR3 DNA reads as TGTGCCAGCACCGGGGGCGGCTATGGCTACACCTTC. Amino acid sequence: CASTGGGYGYTF.

In its sample, this clonotype was seen many times. CDR3 loop: CATSRGNEQFF. The CDR3 region has the DNA TGTGCCACCTCTAGGGGCAATGAGCAGTTCTTC. J is TRBJ2-1 and V is TRBV2; D might be TRBD1 (5 bases). V dropped 10 bases and J dropped 6 bases, with 10 bases sitting between them. Germline CDR1 SNHLY, CDR2 FYNNEI. The CDR3 loop spans 11 amino acids.

CDR3 sequence: CASSQGQGSSALHF. CDR3 in DNA: TGTGCCAGCAGCCAGGGACAGGGGAGCTCGGCCCTCCACTTT. The gene calls are TRBV7-2 and TRBJ1-6; TRBD1 agrees at 10 bases. J was trimmed by 14 bases and V by 5 bases; bases with no gene match: 9. The CDR3 is 14 amino acids. CDR1 and CDR2 from the germline V gene are SGHTA and FQGNSA.

This clonotype was counted many times. The chain uses TRBV3-1 and TRBJ2-2; 9 bases align to TRBD1. CDR3 length equals 17 residues. Per the germline V gene, CDR1 is LGHDT and CDR2 is YNNKEL (reference sequence). Trimming at V came to 0 bases and at J to 7 bases, leaving 9 bases not matched to a gene. The CDR3: CASSQDADRGYGGELFF. The CDR3 nucleotides read TGTGCCAGCAGCCAAGATGCGGACAGGGGTTATGGCGGGGAGCTGTTTTTT.

This clonotype was observed many times. This chain joins TRBV27 and TRBJ2-1, with 9 bases identical to TRBD2. This CDR3 region has 14 residues. The V and J ends lost 5 bases and 9 bases, in that order; junction bases with no gene match: 8. The germline V gene encodes CDR1 MNHEY and CDR2 SMNVEV (reference sequence). This chain's CDR3 is CASSGTSFGGEQFF. Written as DNA, the CDR3 is TGTGCCAGCAGTGGGACTAGCTTTGGTGGTGAGCAGTTCTTC.

The V and J genes are TRBV4-1 and TRBJ2-5; D uncertain. CDR3 length equals 16 residues. Germline assignment: CDR1 MGHRA and CDR2 YSYEKL. Trimming took 0 bases from V and 0 from J, leaving 11 bases between them. The CDR3 reads CASSQDFRSYQETQYF. CDR3 bases: TGCGCCAGCAGCCAAGATTTTCGGTCGTACCAAGAGACCCAGTACTTC.

This clonotype has a count of ten or more. CDR3 DNA: TGCAGCGTCATCCAGTTTGGTGGGAACACCGGGGAGCTGTTTTTT. It is translated as CSVIQFGGNTGELFF. This chain links TRBV29-1 with TRBJ2-2; D is unresolved. The V end lost 6 bases, the J end lost 1 base, and 15 bases lay between the germline ends. CDR1 is SQVTM and CDR2 is ANQGSEA in the germline V gene. The CDR3 length is 15 residues.

Ten or more counts support this clonotype. This rearrangement joins TRBV30 to TRBJ2-3, with D perhaps matching TRBD2 (5 bases). The CDR3 is 11 residues long. Trimming took off 4 bases at V and 5 bases at J, with 7 bases between the two ends. Germline-derived CDR1 and CDR2 are GTSNPN and SVGIG (reference sequence). The DNA of the CDR3 is TGTGCCTGGACACTAGGAGATACGCAGTATTTT. It codes for CAWTLGDTQYF.

The table lists this clonotype with many counts. The CDR3 here is CASRLQGHSNQPQHF. The CDR3 region has the DNA TGTGCCAGCAGACTACAGGGTCATAGCAATCAGCCCCAGCATTTT. The chain couples TRBV6-2 or TRBV6-3 to TRBJ1-5; tentative D call: TRBD1 (6 bases). V was pared by 6 bases and J by 0 bases, with 12 bases between. Germline CDR1 and CDR2: MNHEY and SVGEGT. CDR3 length: 15 residues.

This clonotype appeared many times. This chain links TRBV11-2 with TRBJ2-3; the D gene is possibly TRBD1 (6 bases). This CDR3 is built from 16 residues. V lost 6 bases and J 4 bases, leaving 20 bases between the germline ends. Germline CDR1 is SGHAT and CDR2 is FQNNGV. This CDR3 reads CASRPLQGKIADTQYF. The CDR3 bases are TGTGCCAGCAGGCCACTACAGGGTAAAATCGCAGATACGCAGTATTTT.

This clonotype has a count of ten or more. The CDR3: CASRYDGQNTEAFF. DNA of the CDR3: TGTGCCAGCAGATACGACGGGCAGAACACTGAAGCTTTCTTT. This chain links TRBV6-1 with TRBJ1-1; no clear D. Deletions cut 6 bases from V and 1 base from J, with 12 bases between. From germline, CDR1 is MNHNS and CDR2 SASEGT. The CDR3 spans 14 residues.

V gene TRBV28 combines with J gene TRBJ2-1; 8 bases align to TRBD2. CDR1 is MDHEN and CDR2 is SYDVKM in the germline V gene. This CDR3 region has 15 residues. V gave up 7 bases and J gave up 2 bases; unmatched junction bases: 7. CDR3 nucleotide sequence: TGTGCCAGCAATATTCCGGGACTAGCCTACAATGAGCAGTTCTTC. Protein sequence: CASNIPGLAYNEQFF.

This clonotype appeared many times. This chain connects TRBV7-3 to TRBJ2-5; possibly TRBD2 for D (6 bases). The CDR3 is 15 amino acids. With 1 base removed from V and 1 base from J, the gap between germline ends came to 10 bases. The germline V gene has CDR1 SGHTA and CDR2 FQGTGA. The DNA of the CDR3 is TGTGCCAGCAGCTTAAGTAGCGGAGTCCAAGAGACCCAGTACTTC. Its translation is CASSLSSGVQETQYF.